A selection of T cell receptor beta chains follows, all from one sample in a study of control samples from healthy donors and cancer patients. This table comes from immunoSEQ multiplex PCR, and its TCRdb copy is limited to in-frame clones, with some not included. The repertoire holds 100,000 to 150,000 clones, with around 87% as singletons. Material: blood. These receptors originate from a man in his fifties or sixties in good health. Each CDR3 is given with its conserved first and last residue. D genes are given only for firm matches. Only some rows state a clone size, as once, few, many or a class for expanded clones.

v_call,clone_size,d_call,j_call,cdr3_nt,cdr3_aa
TRBV6-1,-,TRBD2,TRBJ2-1,TGTGCCAGCAGTGAACCGGGGGGTGTGGCGGTTGAGCAGTTCTTC,CASSEPGGVAVEQFF
TRBV19,-,-,TRBJ1-3,TGTGCCAGTAGTGTTGACGACAGGTCTGGAAACACCATATATTTT,CASSVDDRSGNTIYF
TRBV3-1/TRBV3-2,-,-,TRBJ2-5,TGTGCCAGCAGCCTCTTTACAGAGAAAGAGACCCAGTACTTC,CASSLFTEKETQYF
TRBV19,-,-,TRBJ2-7,TGTGCCAGTAGTATACAGGGGTCCTACGAGCAGTACTTC,CASSIQGSYEQYF
TRBV5-1,-,-,TRBJ1-2,TGCGCCAGCAGCTTACTCGAGGGCCACTATGGCTACACCTTC,CASSLLEGHYGYTF
TRBV19,-,TRBD2,TRBJ2-7,TGTGCCAGTAGTTTTGCTAGCGGGACGTACGAGCAGTACTTC,CASSFASGTYEQYF
TRBV6-6,-,TRBD1,TRBJ1-2,TGTGCCAGCAGTGCCACAGGGGTTAACTATGGCTACACCTTC,CASSATGVNYGYTF
TRBV5-1,-,-,TRBJ2-5,TGCGCCAGCAGCTCGTCCCCGGGTGGAGGTGAGGGGTCCCAGTACTTC,CASSSSPGGGEGSQYF
TRBV6-6,-,-,TRBJ1-1,TGTGCCAGCAGTTACACGGGGGGTAGGAACACTGAAGCTTTCTTT,CASSYTGGRNTEAFF
TRBV6-5,few,-,TRBJ1-1,TGTGCCAGCGGTTTTACTGAAGCTTTCTTT,CASGFTEAFF
TRBV18,-,TRBD2,TRBJ2-1,TGTGCCAGCTCATGGGCTAGCGGTGCTAACAATGAGCAGTTCTTC,CASSWASGANNEQFF
TRBV7-2,-,TRBD1,TRBJ1-5,TGTGCCAGCAGCTTGACAGGGGGCGGGCAGCCCCAGCATTTT,CASSLTGGGQPQHF
TRBV14,few,-,TRBJ2-7,TGTGCCAGCAGCCCACAGGGTAATTACCACGAGCAGTACTTC,CASSPQGNYHEQYF
TRBV12-3/TRBV12-4,-,TRBD1,TRBJ1-4,TGTGCCAGCAGTTTCAGGGGGCGAGAAAAACTGTTTTTT,CASSFRGREKLFF
TRBV2,-,-,TRBJ1-5,TGTGCCAGCAGTGAAGGCAGGGAGGGCAATCAGCCCCAGCATTTT,CASSEGREGNQPQHF
TRBV7-8,-,TRBD1,TRBJ2-7,TGTGCCAGCAGCTTACGCTCGGGCTCGGGACAGGGGGCTTACGAGCAGTACTTC,CASSLRSGSGQGAYEQYF
TRBV2,-,-,TRBJ1-5,TGTGCCAGCTCAAGGGGGAATCAGCCCCAGCATTTT,CASSRGNQPQHF
TRBV6-6,-,TRBD1,TRBJ1-5,TGTGCCAGCAGGCACAGGACAGGGGAAGACAATCAGCCCCAGCATTTT,CASRHRTGEDNQPQHF
TRBV3-1/TRBV3-2,-,-,TRBJ1-6,TGTGCCAGCAGCCAAGGTCAGGGGTGGAATTCACCCCTCCACTTT,CASSQGQGWNSPLHF
TRBV5-1,once,-,TRBJ2-2,TGCGCCAGCAGCTTGGCCTTGGGGGCGAACACCGGGGAGCTGTTTTTT,CASSLALGANTGELFF
TRBV5-1,-,-,TRBJ1-3,TGCGCCAGCAGCCTCGTAGGAGAAGTTGGAAACACCATATATTTT,CASSLVGEVGNTIYF
TRBV30,few,-,TRBJ1-6,TGTGCCTGGAGTGACAGGGCGTTCAATTCACCCCTCCACTTT,CAWSDRAFNSPLHF
TRBV18,few,-,TRBJ2-7,TGTGCCAGCTCACTCCCAGGGAGAGGGGACTACGAGCAGTACTTC,CASSLPGRGDYEQYF
TRBV6-5,-,TRBD1,TRBJ1-2,TGTGCCAGCATTCTGACAGGGGTATATGGCTACACCTTC,CASILTGVYGYTF
TRBV19,-,-,TRBJ1-3,TGTGCCAGTAGCTGGGTGGTTCGGACGTCTGGAAACACCATATATTTT,CASSWVVRTSGNTIYF
TRBV5-1,-,-,TRBJ1-1,TGCGCCAGCAGCTTTGGACGACTCCCGAACACTGAAGCTTTCTTT,CASSFGRLPNTEAFF
TRBV5-8,-,-,TRBJ1-1,TGTGCCAGCAGCTTCACGTCCAACACTGAAGCTTTCTTT,CASSFTSNTEAFF
TRBV30,-,-,TRBJ1-2,TGTGCCTGGGACACTGAGAGGAGCTATGGCTACACCTTC,CAWDTERSYGYTF
TRBV30,-,TRBD1,TRBJ1-4,TGTGCCTGGAGTAGGGGACAGGTGGGGGACGAAAAACTGTTTTTT,CAWSRGQVGDEKLFF
TRBV7-3,-,TRBD2,TRBJ2-3,TGTGCCAGCAGCTTATCAGCTCGCGGGGGGGCGTCAGATACGCAGTATTTT,CASSLSARGGASDTQYF
TRBV7-9,-,-,TRBJ1-6,TGTGCCAGCAGTAACGAACATAATTCACCCCTCCACTTT,CASSNEHNSPLHF
TRBV5-1,-,-,TRBJ1-1,TGCGCCAGCAGCTCCGATGCCGGGACTGAAGCTTTCTTT,CASSSDAGTEAFF
TRBV5-1,-,TRBD2,TRBJ2-7,TGCGCCAGCAGCTTCGGGACTAGCGGGGGGGCATCCTCCTACGAGCAGTACTTC,CASSFGTSGGASSYEQYF
TRBV10-1,-,-,TRBJ1-3,TGCGCCAGCAGTGAGTCGGGTTACTCGGGAAACACCATATATTTT,CASSESGYSGNTIYF
TRBV30,-,-,TRBJ1-2,TGTGCCTGGAGTGTGGTGATAGGGTATGGCTACACCTTC,CAWSVVIGYGYTF
TRBV7-8,-,-,TRBJ1-6,TGTGCCAGCAGTTTGACAAGGGCAGTGGGGAATTCACCCCTCCACTTT,CASSLTRAVGNSPLHF
TRBV28,-,-,TRBJ1-1,TGTGCCAGCAGGGGAACAGGACCTAACACTGAAGCTTTCTTT,CASRGTGPNTEAFF
TRBV7-9,-,-,TRBJ1-3,TGTGCCAGCAGCCCCTCCCGTACTGGAAACACCATATATTTT,CASSPSRTGNTIYF
TRBV7-2,once,-,TRBJ2-7,TGTGCCAGCAGCTTAAAGAGTCCGGGTGGAGAGCAGTACTTC,CASSLKSPGGEQYF
TRBV11-3,-,-,TRBJ1-3,TGTGCCAGCAGCCCTGGGGCTGGAAACACCATATATTTT,CASSPGAGNTIYF